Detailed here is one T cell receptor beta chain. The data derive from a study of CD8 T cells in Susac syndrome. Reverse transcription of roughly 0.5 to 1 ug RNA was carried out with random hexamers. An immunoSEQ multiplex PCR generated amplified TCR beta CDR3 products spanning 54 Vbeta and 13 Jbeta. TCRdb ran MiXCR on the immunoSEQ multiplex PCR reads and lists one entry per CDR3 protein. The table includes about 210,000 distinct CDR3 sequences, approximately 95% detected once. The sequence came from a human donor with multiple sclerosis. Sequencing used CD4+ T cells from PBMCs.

The DNA of the CDR3 is TGTGCCAGCAGCCAACAGGGGTCATACACAGATACGCAGTATTTT. This codes for CASSQQGSYTDTQYF. This rearrangement joins TRBV3-1 to TRBJ2-3; D perhaps matches TRBD1 (6 bases). Per the germline V gene, CDR1 is LGHDT and CDR2 is YNNKEL (reference sequence). Trimming left V 2 bases short and J 2 bases short, with 11 bases between. The CDR3 totals 15 residues.